Listed below are T cell receptor gamma chains from one sample, sequenced in a study of Vδ1+ human thymocytes. TCRdb reapplied CATT to the multiplex PCR reads. The sample contains 30,000 to 45,000 gamma-chain clones, 20% to 25% of which appear only once. The sequencing input was Vdelta1+ gamma-delta thymocytes from the thymus. These TCRs come from a girl under three years old who had congenital heart surgery. Both conserved end residues are part of each CDR3. Rows give clone size only sometimes, using once, few, many, or a class for an expanded clone.

J	V	length	size	DNA	CDR3
TRGJ1/TRGJ2	TRGV9	14	NA	TGTGCCTTGTGGGACGCGATAGGATATTATAAGAAACTCTTT	CALWDAIGYYKKLF
TRGJ1/TRGJ2	TRGV9	14	NA	TGTGCCTTGTGGGAGGTGAGGTGGGATTATAAGAAACTCTTT	CALWEVRWDYKKLF
TRGJ1/TRGJ2	TRGV4	14	NA	TGTGCCACCTGGGACGGGCGCTTACGTTATAAGAAACTCTTT	CATWDGRLRYKKLF
TRGJ1/TRGJ2	TRGV8	14	NA	TGTGCCACCTGGGATAGGCGAGGATATTATAAGAAACTCTTT	CATWDRRGYYKKLF
TRGJP2	TRGV4	15	NA	TGTGCCACCTGGGAAGGGATTGGTAGTGATTGGATCAAGACGTTT	CATWEGIGSDWIKTF
TRGJ1/TRGJ2	TRGV9	15	few	TGTGCCTTGTGGGAGGTGCATTTCACGGTGGATAAGAAACTCTTT	CALWEVHFTVDKKLF
TRGJ1/TRGJ2	TRGV9	14	NA	TGTGCCTTGTGGGAGGCCAGCTTTTATTATAAGAAACTCTTT	CALWEASFYYKKLF
TRGJ1/TRGJ2	TRGV5	15	NA	TGTGCCACCTGGGACAGGCAAAATCCTTATTATAAGAAACTCTTT	CATWDRQNPYYKKLF
TRGJP1	TRGV9	16	few	TGTGCCTTGTGGGAGTCCTTTTATACCACTGGTTGGTTCAAGATATTT	CALWESFYTTGWFKIF
TRGJ1/TRGJ2	TRGV4	15	NA	TGTGCCACCTGGGATGGGCACGAGAGGAATTATAAGAAACTCTTT	CATWDGHERNYKKLF
TRGJ1/TRGJ2	TRGV9	12	NA	TGTGCCTTGTGGGAACCCGTCGGTGGGAAACTCTTT	CALWEPVGGKLF
TRGJP2	TRGV8	15	NA	TGTGCCACCTGGGATAGAGCAGGTAGTGATTGGATCAAGACGTTT	CATWDRAGSDWIKTF
TRGJ1/TRGJ2	TRGV3	12	NA	TGTGCCACCTGGGACCCCGCGGATAAGAAACTCTTT	CATWDPADKKLF
TRGJ1/TRGJ2	TRGV4	13	few	TGTGCCACCTGGGATGGGGTCTATTATAAGAAACTCTTT	CATWDGVYYKKLF
TRGJP2	TRGV2	16	once	TGTGCCACCTGGGATGGGCCGAAGAGTAGTGATTGGATCAAGACGTTT	CATWDGPKSSDWIKTF
TRGJ1/TRGJ2	TRGV9	11	NA	TGTGCCTTGTGGGACGAACATAAGAAACTCTTT	CALWDEHKKLF
TRGJ1/TRGJ2	TRGV8	13	few	TGTGCCACCTGGGATAGAAGGCATTATAAGAAACTCTTT	CATWDRRHYKKLF
TRGJ1/TRGJ2	TRGV9	12	medium-sized	TGTGCCTTGTGGGAGGCATATTATAAGAAACTCTTT	CALWEAYYKKLF
TRGJ1/TRGJ2	TRGV2	13	NA	TGTGCCACCTGGGACGGGGAGTTTTATAAGAAACTCTTT	CATWDGEFYKKLF
TRGJ1/TRGJ2	TRGV2	12	NA	TGTGCCACCTGGGACGGGGTTTGGAAGAAACTCTTT	CATWDGVWKKLF
TRGJ1/TRGJ2	TRGV3	14	few	TGTGCCACCTGGGACAGCCCACACAATTATAAGAAACTCTTT	CATWDSPHNYKKLF
TRGJ1/TRGJ2	TRGV3	12	few	TGTGCCACCTGGGACAGGCCTTTGGGGAAACTCTTT	CATWDRPLGKLF
TRGJ1/TRGJ2	TRGV3	14	few	TGTGCCACCTGGGACAGGCCAAGTTATTATAAGAAACTCTTT	CATWDRPSYYKKLF
TRGJ1/TRGJ2	TRGV3	14	few	TGTGCCACCTGGGACCGCCCCGGGAGGTATAAGAAACTCTTT	CATWDRPGRYKKLF
TRGJ1/TRGJ2	TRGV8	14	few	TGTGCCACCTGGGCGCTAAAGGGATTGCCTAAGAAACTCTTT	CATWALKGLPKKLF
TRGJ1/TRGJ2	TRGV2	12	few	TGTGCCACCTGGGGCGGCCTTTTCAAGAAACTCTTT	CATWGGLFKKLF
TRGJ1/TRGJ2	TRGV9	14	few	TGTGCCTTGATGCAAGCGATCCCTTATTATAAGAAACTCTTT	CALMQAIPYYKKLF
TRGJ1/TRGJ2	TRGV2	14	NA	TGTGCCACCTGGGACGCTCTTCCCTCTTATAAGAAACTCTTT	CATWDALPSYKKLF
TRGJ1/TRGJ2	TRGV2	15	NA	TGTGCCACCTGGGACGTCCTCGAAGGGAGATATAAGAAACTCTTT	CATWDVLEGRYKKLF
TRGJ1/TRGJ2	TRGV2	12	NA	TGTGCCACCTGGAACCGTAGGGGGGAGAAACTCTTT	CATWNRRGEKLF
TRGJ1/TRGJ2	TRGV3	12	NA	TGTGCCACCTGGCCCGGGTATTATAAGAAACTCTTT	CATWPGYYKKLF
TRGJ1/TRGJ2	TRGV9	16	NA	TGTGCCTTGTGGGAGGTGCAAGGAAGATTGGATTATAAGAAACTCTTT	CALWEVQGRLDYKKLF
TRGJP2	TRGV2	15	NA	TGTGCCACCTGGGACGGGGAAGGTAGTGATTGGATCAAGACGTTT	CATWDGEGSDWIKTF
TRGJ1/TRGJ2	TRGV9	13	few	TGTGCCTTGTGGGAGGTGGTTTATTATAAGAAACTCTTT	CALWEVVYYKKLF
TRGJ1/TRGJ2	TRGV8	13	NA	TGTGCCACCTGGGACGGGTTAGAATATAAGAAACTCTTT	CATWDGLEYKKLF
TRGJ1/TRGJ2	TRGV4	13	few	TGTGCCACCTGGGATGGGAGGTATTATAAGAAACTCTTT	CATWDGRYYKKLF
TRGJP2	TRGV3	16	NA	TGTGCCACCTGGGACAGGCGTTGGGGTAGTGATTGGATCAAGACGTTT	CATWDRRWGSDWIKTF